This record looks at one TCR beta chain sequence and its context. This CDR3 is 12 amino acids long. Trimming took off 4 bases at V and 6 bases at J, with 6 bases between the two ends. Per germline, CDR1 SGHDN and CDR2 FVKESK. The sample originates from a study of T cell changes during pregnancy in multiple sclerosis. Data came from immunoSEQ multiplex PCR; TCRdb stores just in-frame clones and leaves some out. The sample contains tens of thousands of clones, roughly 92% of which appear only once. The chain combines TRBV14 with TRBJ2-2; D is unresolved. The sequencing here drew on peripheral blood, taken in the second trimester of pregnancy. The receptor was isolated from a female donor with multiple sclerosis, enrolled in a pregnancy study. This CDR3 reads CASSPYAGELFF. In nucleotides, the CDR3 is TGTGCCAGCAGCCCCTATGCCGGGGAGCTGTTTTTT.